This entry is about one T cell receptor beta chain. Its antigen is undetermined. The sample is drawn from a study of T cell responses to AZD1222 COVID-19 vaccine. Produced via immunoSEQ multiplex PCR; TCRdb's table is partial and in-frame only. The table shows about 100,000 clones, with 80% to 95% occurring only once. Findings and limits, study-wide: Epitopes outside B.1.351 and B.1.1.7 mutated regions reportedly drew nearly half of spike TCRs. Most donors were white British and more were female, and clonal diversity was possibly underestimated. The study found vaccine-associated CD4 TCRs spanning spike, dominant at 160-218 and 743-854.

Germline CDR1 is SGHRS and CDR2 is YFSETQ. CDR3 size: 15 residues. Trimming shortened V by 0 bases and J by 0 bases, and 9 bases separated the two germline ends. The TCR sequence derives from an adult who received the AZD1222 COVID-19 vaccine. The genes are TRBV5-1 and TRBJ1-1; D unresolved. The sample consisted of peripheral blood, taken 28 days after the second AZD1222 dose. The CDR3 DNA reads TGCGCCAGCAGCTTGGCCGCGGGAATGAACACTGAAGCTTTCTTT. Amino acid sequence: CASSLAAGMNTEAFF.